This section outlines one T cell receptor beta chain sequence together with its context. The antigen remains unidentified. cDNA prepared by RNA extraction and subsequent reverse transcription served as the template for sequencing. TCRdb's table, derived via immunoSEQ multiplex PCR, lists solely in-frame clones and lacks some. This table holds 130,000 to 150,000 clones, about four fifths found once. The data were obtained in a study of CD8+ T cells in alopecia areata. About the research overall: Tofacitinib ran 6 to 18 months, followed by 6 months off drug. Severity scores in treated patients reflected the percentage of scalp affected.

Study-level findings and limits: Elevated clonality characterized lesional scalp relative to normal scalp, particularly in alopecia totalis/universalis.

Stated treatment: oral pan-JAK inhibitor, 5-10 mg twice daily. Peripheral blood and lesional scalp punch biopsies came from alopecia areata patients. With V trimmed by 0 bases and J by 7 bases, 18 bases remained unmatched. CDR3 size: 19 residues. Germline CDR1 SGHNT, CDR2 YYREEE (reference sequence). The sequenced sample was CD8+ T cells sorted from blood, obtained at week 4, from a patient treated with tofacitinib. The genes are TRBV5-4 and TRBJ2-5, with TRBD2 matching over 10 bases. The source of this sequence is a human donor with alopecia areata. DNA for the CDR3: TGTGCCAGCAGCTTGGCCCCCAGCGGGGGGGCCCTACTACGTGGGACCCAGTACTTC. Protein: CASSLAPSGGALLRGTQYF.